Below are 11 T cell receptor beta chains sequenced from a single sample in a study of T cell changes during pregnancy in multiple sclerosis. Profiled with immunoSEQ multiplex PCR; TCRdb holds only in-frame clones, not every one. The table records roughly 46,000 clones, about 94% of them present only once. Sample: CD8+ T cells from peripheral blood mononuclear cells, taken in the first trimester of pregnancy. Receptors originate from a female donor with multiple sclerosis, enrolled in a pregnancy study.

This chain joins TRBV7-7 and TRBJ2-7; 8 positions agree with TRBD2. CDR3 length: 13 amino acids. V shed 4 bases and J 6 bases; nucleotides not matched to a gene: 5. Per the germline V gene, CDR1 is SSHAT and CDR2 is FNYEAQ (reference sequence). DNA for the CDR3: TGTGCCAGCAGCTACCGGGAGGGCCTCGAGCAGTACTTC. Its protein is CASSYREGLEQYF.

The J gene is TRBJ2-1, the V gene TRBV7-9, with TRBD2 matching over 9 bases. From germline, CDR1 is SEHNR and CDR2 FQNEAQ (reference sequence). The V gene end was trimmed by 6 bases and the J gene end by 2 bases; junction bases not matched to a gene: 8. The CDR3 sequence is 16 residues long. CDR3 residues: CASSHTTSGPYNEQFF. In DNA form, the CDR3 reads TGTGCCAGCAGTCATACTACTAGCGGGCCCTACAATGAGCAGTTCTTC. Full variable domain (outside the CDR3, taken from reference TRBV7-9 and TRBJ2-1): DTGVSQNPRHKITKRGQNVTFRCDPISEHNRLYWYRQTLGQGPEFLTYFQNEAQLEKSRLLSDRFSAERPKGSFSTLEIQRTEQGDSAMYLCASSHTTSGPYNEQFFGPGTRLTVL.

The CDR3 nucleotides read TGTGCCAGCAGCCCTTCACCGAAAGGAGGTTCGAACACCGGGGAGCTGTTTTTT. Its translation is CASSPSPKGGSNTGELFF. The chain employs TRBV7-9 and TRBJ2-2; the D gene is possibly TRBD2 (5 bases). In germline, CDR1 is SEHNR, CDR2 FQNEAQ (reference sequence). The CDR3 spans 18 residues. V was trimmed by 5 bases and J by 0 bases, leaving 19 bases between them.

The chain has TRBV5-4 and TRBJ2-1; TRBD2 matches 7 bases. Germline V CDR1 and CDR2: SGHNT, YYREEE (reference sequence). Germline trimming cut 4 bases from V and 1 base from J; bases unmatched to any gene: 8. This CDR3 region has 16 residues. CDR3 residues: CASSGLSGTSYNEQFF. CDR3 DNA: TGTGCCAGCAGCGGGCTAAGCGGGACTTCCTACAATGAGCAGTTCTTC.

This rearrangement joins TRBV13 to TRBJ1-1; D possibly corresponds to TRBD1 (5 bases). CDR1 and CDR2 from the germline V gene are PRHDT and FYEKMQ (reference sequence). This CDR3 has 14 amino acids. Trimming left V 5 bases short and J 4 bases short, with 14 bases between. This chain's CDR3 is CASSPWSGGTEAFF. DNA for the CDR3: TGTGCCAGCAGCCCATGGTCGGGGGGCACTGAAGCTTTCTTT.

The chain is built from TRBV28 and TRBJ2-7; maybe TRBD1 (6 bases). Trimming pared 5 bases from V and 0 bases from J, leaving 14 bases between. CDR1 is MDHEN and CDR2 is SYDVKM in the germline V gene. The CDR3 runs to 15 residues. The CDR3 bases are TGTGCCAGCAGTCCAGACAGGTTGAGCTCCTACGAGCAGTACTTC. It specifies CASSPDRLSSYEQYF. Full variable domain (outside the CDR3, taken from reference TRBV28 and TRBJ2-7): DVKVTQSSRYLVKRTGEKVFLECVQDMDHENMFWYRQDPGLGLRLIYFSYDVKMKEKGDIPEGYSVSREKKERFSLILESASTNQTSMYLCASSPDRLSSYEQYFGPGTRLTVT.

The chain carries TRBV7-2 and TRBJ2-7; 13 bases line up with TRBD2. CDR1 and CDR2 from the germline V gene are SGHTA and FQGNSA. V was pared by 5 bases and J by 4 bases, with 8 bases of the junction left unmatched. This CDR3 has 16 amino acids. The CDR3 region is CASSRGTSGTRYEQYF. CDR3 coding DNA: TGTGCCAGCAGCCGAGGGACTAGCGGGACCAGATACGAGCAGTACTTC.

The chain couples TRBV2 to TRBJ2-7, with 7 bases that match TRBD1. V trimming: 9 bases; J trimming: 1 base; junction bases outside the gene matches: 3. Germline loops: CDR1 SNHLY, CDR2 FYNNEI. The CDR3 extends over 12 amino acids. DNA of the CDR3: TGTGCCAGGGGGACAGATTCCTACGAGCAGTACTTC. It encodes CARGTDSYEQYF. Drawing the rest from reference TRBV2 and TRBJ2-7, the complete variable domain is EPEVTQTPSHQVTQMGQEVILRCVPISNHLYFYWYRQILGQKVEFLVSFYNNEISEKSEIFDDQFSVERPDGSNFTLKIRSTKLEDSAMYFCARGTDSYEQYFGPGTRLTVT.

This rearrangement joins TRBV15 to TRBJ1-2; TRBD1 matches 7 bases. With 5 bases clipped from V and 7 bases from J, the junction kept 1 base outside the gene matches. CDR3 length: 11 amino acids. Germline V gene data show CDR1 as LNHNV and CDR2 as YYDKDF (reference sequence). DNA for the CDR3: TGTGCCACCAGCTCAGGGGGTGGCTACACCTTC. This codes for CATSSGGGYTF.

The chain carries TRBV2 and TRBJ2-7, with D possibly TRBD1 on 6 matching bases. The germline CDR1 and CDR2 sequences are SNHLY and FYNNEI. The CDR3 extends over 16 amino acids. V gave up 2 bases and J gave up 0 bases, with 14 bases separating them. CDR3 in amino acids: CASSELMTGSSYEQYF. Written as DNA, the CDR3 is TGTGCCAGCAGTGAACTGATGACAGGAAGCTCCTACGAGCAGTACTTC.

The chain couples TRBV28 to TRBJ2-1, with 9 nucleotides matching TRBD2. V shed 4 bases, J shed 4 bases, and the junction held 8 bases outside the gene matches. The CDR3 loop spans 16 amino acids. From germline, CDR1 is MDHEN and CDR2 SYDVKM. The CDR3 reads CASSSTTSGTYNEQFF. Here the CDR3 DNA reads TGTGCCAGCAGTTCCACGACTAGCGGTACTTACAATGAGCAGTTCTTC. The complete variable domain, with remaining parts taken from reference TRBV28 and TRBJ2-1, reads DVKVTQSSRYLVKRTGEKVFLECVQDMDHENMFWYRQDPGLGLRLIYFSYDVKMKEKGDIPEGYSVSREKKERFSLILESASTNQTSMYLCASSSTTSGTYNEQFFGPGTRLTVL.